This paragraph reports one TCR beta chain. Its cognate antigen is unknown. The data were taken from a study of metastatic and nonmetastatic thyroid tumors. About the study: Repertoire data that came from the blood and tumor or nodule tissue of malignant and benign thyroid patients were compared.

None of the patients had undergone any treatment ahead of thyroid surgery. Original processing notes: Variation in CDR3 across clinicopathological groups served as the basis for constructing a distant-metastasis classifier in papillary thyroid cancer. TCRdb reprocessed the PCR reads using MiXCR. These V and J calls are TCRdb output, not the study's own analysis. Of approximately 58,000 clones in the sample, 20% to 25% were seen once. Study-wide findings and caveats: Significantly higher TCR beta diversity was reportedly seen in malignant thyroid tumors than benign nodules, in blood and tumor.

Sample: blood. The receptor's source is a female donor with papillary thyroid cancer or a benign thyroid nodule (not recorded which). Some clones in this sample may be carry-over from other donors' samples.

The CDR3 region has the DNA TGCGCCAGCAGCTTTATCGTGTGGGCTGGCTACACCTTC. Its translation: CASSFIVWAGYTF. The chain combines TRBV5-1 with TRBJ1-2; D is unclear. CDR3 length: 13 amino acids. CDR1 is SGHRS and CDR2 is YFSETQ in the germline V gene. Trimming took 2 bases from V and 7 from J, leaving 12 bases between them.